This T cell receptor (beta chain) was profiled in a study of T-cell reconstitution after alpha-beta-depleted transplantation in children. There are many counts of this clonotype. A library of TCRbeta sequences, prepared with unique molecular identifiers, was generated. In TCRdb, the PCR reads were re-called with MiXCR into one record per CDR3 protein. This sample has a few hundred thousand distinct CDR3 sequences; about 8.8% occur once, and the top ten carry approximately 5%. In germline, CDR1 is LGHDT, CDR2 YNNKEL (reference sequence). The J segment lost 4 bases and the V segment lost 5 bases, leaving 4 bases of the junction unmatched. The CDR3 is 15 residues long.

This receptor was taken from a human donor who donated a stem cell graft to a child with SCID. Here the sequenced sample was PBMCs from the stem cell graft donor, taken from the stem cell graft. This chain joins TRBV3-1 and TRBJ2-2; TRBD1 matches 10 bases. In DNA form, the CDR3 reads TGTGCCAGCAGCGCCCGGGACAGGGGCACCGGGGAGCTGTTTTTT. The encoded protein is CASSARDRGTGELFF.